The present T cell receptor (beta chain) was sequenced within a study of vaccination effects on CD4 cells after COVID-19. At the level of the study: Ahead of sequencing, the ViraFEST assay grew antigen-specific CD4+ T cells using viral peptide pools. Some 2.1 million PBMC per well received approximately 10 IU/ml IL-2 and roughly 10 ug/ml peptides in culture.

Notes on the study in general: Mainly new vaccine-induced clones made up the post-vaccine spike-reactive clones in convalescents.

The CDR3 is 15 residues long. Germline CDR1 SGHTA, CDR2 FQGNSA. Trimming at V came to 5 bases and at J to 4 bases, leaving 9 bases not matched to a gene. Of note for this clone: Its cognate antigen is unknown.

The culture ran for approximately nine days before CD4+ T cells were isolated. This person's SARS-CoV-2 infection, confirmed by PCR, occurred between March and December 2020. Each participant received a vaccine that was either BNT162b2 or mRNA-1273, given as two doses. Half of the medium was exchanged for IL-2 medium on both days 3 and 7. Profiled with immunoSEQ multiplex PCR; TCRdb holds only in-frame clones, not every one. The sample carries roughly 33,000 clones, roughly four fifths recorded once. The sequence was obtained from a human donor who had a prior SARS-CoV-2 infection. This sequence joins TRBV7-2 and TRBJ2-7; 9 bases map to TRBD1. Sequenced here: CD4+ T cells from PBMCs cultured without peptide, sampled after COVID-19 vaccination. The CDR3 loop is CASSGLRTGAYEQYF. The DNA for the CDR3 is TGTGCCAGCAGCGGGCTACGGACAGGGGCGTACGAGCAGTACTTC. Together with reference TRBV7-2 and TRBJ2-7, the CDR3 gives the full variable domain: GAGVSQSPSNKVTEKGKDVELRCDPISGHTALYWYRQSLGQGLEFLIYFQGNSAPDKSGLPSDRFSAERTGGSVSTLTIQRTQQEDSAVYLCASSGLRTGAYEQYFGPGTRLTVT.